A single sample is the source of the 24 T cell receptor beta chains below, sequenced in a study of blood T cell repertoires in COVID-19. The protocol was immunoSEQ multiplex PCR, while the TCRdb copy is restricted to in-frame clones and leaves out a portion. This table has tens of thousands of clones, around 87% appearing once. Sequencing used peripheral blood. The source of these receptors is a man aged 40-49 years with COVID-19, enrolled during active disease.

The chain joins TRBV28 to TRBJ2-5; D not resolved. The germline V and J ends were trimmed by 6 bases and 1 base, with 9 bases remaining between them. The CDR3 consists of 13 residues. The germline V gene encodes CDR1 MDHEN and CDR2 SYDVKM. For the CDR3, the DNA is TGTGCCAGCAGCCCTAATCTCCAAGAGACCCAGTACTTC. Protein: CASSPNLQETQYF.

The V gene is TRBV3-1 (or the pseudogene TRBV3-2), the J gene TRBJ2-1; 8 nucleotides agree with TRBD1. This CDR3 is 13 amino acids long. V trimming: 4 bases; J trimming: 8 bases; junction bases outside the gene matches: 4. Looked up from germline, CDR1 is LGHDT and CDR2 is YNNKEL (reference sequence). The CDR3 DNA is TGTGCCAGCAGCCTCGGACAGGGCTATGAGCAGTTCTTC. Translation gives CASSLGQGYEQFF.

The table lists this clone with a few counts. The chain is built from TRBV28 and TRBJ2-7, with D possibly being TRBD1 (6 bases). Trimming stripped 6 bases from V and 7 bases from J, with 19 bases between. In germline, CDR1 is MDHEN, CDR2 SYDVKM. The CDR3 contains 14 residues. The CDR3: CASRGQTHTVEQYF. CDR3 nucleotide sequence: TGTGCCAGCAGAGGACAGACTCATACGGTGGAGCAGTACTTC.

By share of the sample, this clone is medium-sized. The chain uses TRBV4-1 and TRBJ2-3; no definite D call. The CDR3 sequence is 15 residues long. The ends were cut back, 0 bases at V and 5 bases at J, with 12 bases in the middle. CDR1 is MGHRA, CDR2 YSYEKL, per germline. CDR3 protein: CASSQEEWPGDTQYF. The CDR3 nucleotides read TGCGCCAGCAGCCAAGAAGAATGGCCGGGAGATACGCAGTATTTT.

The genes are TRBV19 and TRBJ2-1; possibly TRBD1 for D (6 bases). Germline V lookup: CDR1 LNHDA, CDR2 SQIVND (reference sequence). The V and J ends lost 4 bases and 2 bases respectively, with 12 bases between them. CDR3 size: 15 residues. The CDR3 spells CASSTRGSPYNEQFF. The CDR3 nucleotides read TGTGCCAGTAGTACCAGGGGTTCTCCCTACAATGAGCAGTTCTTC.

The chain recombines TRBV2 with TRBJ1-1, with 7 bases identical to TRBD1. In germline, CDR1 is SNHLY, CDR2 FYNNEI. CDR3 length: 14 amino acids. With 4 bases clipped from V and 5 bases from J, the junction kept 7 bases outside the gene matches. CDR3 in amino acids: CASSGAGGRTEAFF. The DNA of the CDR3 is TGTGCCAGCAGTGGGGCAGGGGGGAGGACTGAAGCTTTCTTT.

CDR3 region: CASSLGDTRANEKLFF. Written as DNA, the CDR3 is TGCGCCAGCAGCTTGGGGGACACCCGAGCTAATGAAAAACTGTTTTTT. The chain combines TRBV5-1 with TRBJ1-4; D is perhaps TRBD1 (6 bases). Germline V CDR1 and CDR2: SGHRS, YFSETQ. Trimming removed 0 bases from V and 3 bases from J, with 12 bases in between. The CDR3 runs to 16 residues.

The chain recombines TRBV7-9 with TRBJ1-3; D is ambiguous. Trimming removed 5 bases at V and 3 bases at J, with 17 bases between. Per germline, CDR1 SEHNR and CDR2 FQNEAQ (reference sequence). The CDR3 contains 16 residues. Here the CDR3 reads CASSPRIPSVGNTIYF. Written as DNA, the CDR3 is TGTGCCAGCAGCCCGCGGATACCGAGCGTTGGAAACACCATATATTTT.

This clone was seen once. The rearrangement joins TRBV28 to TRBJ2-7; D might be TRBD1 (5 bases). Looked up from germline, CDR1 is MDHEN and CDR2 is SYDVKM. There are 12 residues in the CDR3. V lost 6 bases and J 12 bases, leaving 18 bases between the germline ends. Here the CDR3 reads CASSRLVGVPYF. Written as DNA, the CDR3 is TGTGCCAGCAGCAGACTTGTAGGGGTTCCGTACTTC.

The chain has TRBV6-5 and TRBJ1-4; 9 positions match TRBD1. The trim removed 7 bases at V and 10 bases at J, leaving 7 bases unmatched. Per the germline V gene, CDR1 is MNHEY and CDR2 is SVGAGI. The CDR3 has 13 residues. The CDR3 sequence is CASNRDRERKLFF. CDR3 DNA sequence: TGTGCCAGCAACCGGGACAGGGAACGAAAACTGTTTTTT.

V and J are TRBV27 and TRBJ2-7; 7 bases match TRBD1. Germline loops: CDR1 MNHEY, CDR2 SMNVEV (reference sequence). J was trimmed by 5 bases and V by 3 bases; bases with no gene match: 7. The CDR3 extends over 14 amino acids. The CDR3 coding sequence is TGTGCCAGCAGTTTCTTAGGGACAGTTCACGAGCAGTACTTC. Its translation: CASSFLGTVHEQYF.

V gene TRBV19 combines with J gene TRBJ1-2, with TRBD1 as a possible D gene (5 bases). Germline CDR1 reads LNHDA; CDR2 reads SQIVND (reference sequence). The CDR3 sequence is 15 residues long. V lost 0 bases and J lost 2, with 10 bases in between. CDR3 protein: CASSIDWQGNYGYTF. CDR3 coding DNA: TGTGCCAGTAGTATAGATTGGCAGGGCAACTATGGCTACACCTTC.

V gene TRBV10-3 combines with J gene TRBJ2-7; D may be TRBD1 (5 bases). V lost 2 bases and J lost 9, with 11 bases in between. CDR1 is ENHRY and CDR2 is SYGVKD in the germline V gene. The CDR3 has 12 residues. The CDR3 is CAISEDRQSQYF. CDR3 DNA: TGTGCCATCAGTGAGGACCGACAGTCGCAGTACTTC.

With regard to this clone: Other DNA sequences in the same sample also yield this CDR3. This chain connects TRBV5-6 to TRBJ2-5; TRBD2 might be the D (6 bases). Between the trimmed V and J ends, which lost 1 base and 5 bases, there was a span of 9 bases. Germline V gene data show CDR1 as SGHDT and CDR2 as YYEEEE. The CDR3 length is 13 residues. The CDR3 protein is CASSLIRGETQYF. CDR3 nucleotide sequence: TGTGCCAGCAGCTTGATTCGGGGGGAGACCCAGTACTTC.

The chain employs TRBV5-4 and TRBJ2-7, with 7 positions matching TRBD1. Germline CDR1 SGHNT, CDR2 YYREEE (reference sequence). The J segment lost 0 bases and the V segment lost 3 bases, leaving 12 bases of the junction unmatched. The CDR3 contains 17 residues. This chain's CDR3 is CASSSRAGQASSYEQYF. The CDR3 DNA follows: TGTGCCAGCAGCTCCCGGGCCGGACAGGCGAGCTCCTACGAGCAGTACTTC.

The V call is TRBV7-9, the J call TRBJ1-3, with TRBD1 as a possible D gene (5 bases). This CDR3 has 16 residues. Germline CDR1 reads SEHNR; CDR2 reads FQNEAQ (reference sequence). V shed 5 bases and J shed 3 bases, with 17 bases lying between them. The CDR3 region is CASSPTSQGFGNTIYF. DNA of the CDR3: TGTGCCAGCAGCCCCACCTCGCAGGGCTTTGGAAACACCATATATTTT.

The chain carries TRBV30 and TRBJ1-2; a weak D match, TRBD1 (6 bases). V lost 4 bases, J lost 6 bases, and 15 bases lay in between. The CDR3 loop spans 13 amino acids. The germline gives CDR1 GTSNPN, CDR2 SVGIG (reference sequence). The CDR3 nucleotides read TGTGCCTGGACCCGAGACAGGCCCCATGGCTACACCTTC. Translating it yields CAWTRDRPHGYTF.

The chain is built from TRBV10-3 and TRBJ2-3; D may be TRBD2 (7 bases). The CDR3 has 14 residues. Per the germline V gene, CDR1 is ENHRY and CDR2 is SYGVKD. V lost 9 bases and J 5 bases, leaving 18 bases between the germline ends. Here the CDR3 DNA reads TGTGCCATACGAGGGGGGGCCCCCGGAGATACGCAGTATTTT. Its translation: CAIRGGAPGDTQYF.

The gene calls are TRBV9 and TRBJ2-7; TRBD1 matches 7 bases. Germline trimming cut 4 bases from V and 5 bases from J; bases unmatched to any gene: 12. Germline values: CDR1 SGDLS, CDR2 YYNGEE. The CDR3 totals 15 residues. This CDR3 reads CASSLPPGQQHEQYF. CDR3 DNA: TGTGCCAGCAGCCTACCTCCGGGACAGCAGCACGAGCAGTACTTC.

V is TRBV2 and J is TRBJ1-2, with 8 positions matching TRBD1. The V gene's germline CDR1 is SNHLY and CDR2 FYNNEI. CDR3 length equals 13 residues. The V gene end was trimmed by 1 base and the J gene end by 8 bases; junction bases not matched to a gene: 3. Here the CDR3 DNA reads TGTGCCAGCAGTGAAGGGACAGGGCCCGGCTACACCTTC. Residues: CASSEGTGPGYTF.

The gene calls are TRBV30 and TRBJ1-2; D is possibly TRBD1 (5 bases). Germline loops: CDR1 GTSNPN, CDR2 SVGIG (reference sequence). This CDR3 has 12 residues. V was pared by 1 base and J by 7 bases, with 10 bases between. The CDR3 protein is CAWSATGSGYTF. The CDR3 coding sequence is TGTGCCTGGAGTGCTACAGGTTCTGGCTACACCTTC. Filled out from reference TRBV30 and TRBJ1-2, the complete variable domain reads SQTIHQWPATLVQPVGSPLSLECTVEGTSNPNLYWYRQAAGRGLQLLFYSVGIGQISSEVPQNLSASRPQDRQFILSSKKLLLSDSGFYLCAWSATGSGYTFGSGTRLTVV.

The chain uses TRBV30 and TRBJ1-5; tentatively, D is TRBD1 (5 bases). The length of the CDR3 is 13 residues. Germline-derived CDR1 and CDR2 are GTSNPN and SVGIG (reference sequence). Trimming took 2 bases from V and 0 from J, leaving 5 bases between them. The CDR3 DNA reads as TGTGCCTGGAGTCAGGGTAGCAATCAGCCCCAGCATTTT. It translates to CAWSQGSNQPQHF.

The V call is TRBV4-1, the J call TRBJ2-7; 7 positions agree with TRBD2. This CDR3 has 14 residues. V lost 1 base to trimming and J lost 2 bases; unmatched junction nucleotides: 2. Germline lookup yields CDR1 MGHRA and CDR2 YSYEKL. The CDR3 region is CASSQAGGPYEQYF. The CDR3 bases are TGCGCCAGCAGCCAAGCGGGAGGCCCCTACGAGCAGTACTTC.

The chain is built from TRBV6-6 and TRBJ1-2, with 8 positions matching TRBD1. The CDR3 loop spans 14 amino acids. CDR1 is MNHNY, CDR2 SVGAGI, per germline (reference sequence). V gave up 2 bases and J gave up 5 bases; unmatched junction bases: 4. The CDR3 nucleotides are TGTGCCAGCAGTTACCCCGACAGGGGTTATGGCTACACCTTC. It is translated as CASSYPDRGYGYTF.